This passage covers 7 T cell receptor beta chains from one sample sequenced in a study of OX40 agonist ivuxolimab in advanced cancers. Library preparation was by the immunoSEQ multiplex PCR assay. TCRdb holds this immuneACCESS table with in-frame rearrangements only. Some clones are missing; in checked studies, unresolved V genes explain under half, and the rest has no known cause. The sample records 90,000 to 100,000 clones, 87% of which are singletons. Of the sample, about 0.5% is held by the ten largest clones. The input for sequencing was CD4+ or CD8+ T cells sorted from blood, taken in a trial of the OX40 agonist ivuxolimab. The receptor source for this set is an adult with an advanced solid tumor such as melanoma, head and neck, liver or kidney cancer.

The chain uses TRBV6-5 and TRBJ2-4, with D possibly TRBD2 on 6 matching bases. The CDR3 contains 13 residues. CDR1 MNHEY and CDR2 SVGAGI come from the germline V gene. Trimming shortened V by 5 bases and J by 6 bases, and 11 bases separated the two germline ends. The CDR3 loop reads CASSPPGVNIQYF. In DNA form, the CDR3 reads TGTGCCAGCAGTCCCCCGGGAGTAAACATTCAGTACTTC.

This rearrangement joins TRBV18 to TRBJ2-5, with D tentatively TRBD1 (6 bases). The CDR3 totals 16 residues. Germline V CDR1 and CDR2: KGHSH, LQKENI. V was clipped by 1 base and J by 4 bases, with 16 bases between them. CDR3 DNA sequence: TGTGCCAGCTCACCACAGGCTACAGGGCTAGGAGAGACCCAGTACTTC. It specifies CASSPQATGLGETQYF.

This clone was counted once. The chain joins TRBV29-1 to TRBJ1-4, with D possibly matching TRBD1 (5 bases). The germline V and J ends were trimmed by 6 bases and 8 bases, with 13 bases remaining between them. Germline loops: CDR1 SQVTM, CDR2 ANQGSEA. The CDR3 consists of 12 residues. The CDR3 protein is CSVGGVGEKLFF. The CDR3 nucleotides read TGCAGCGTCGGAGGGGTGGGGGAAAAACTGTTTTTT.

V is TRBV11-2 and J is TRBJ2-7; possibly TRBD1 for D (6 bases). V shed 5 bases and J shed 3 bases, with 14 bases lying between them. The CDR3 has 14 residues. CDR1 and CDR2 from the germline V gene are SGHAT and FQNNGV. The CDR3 protein is CASSPRQDFYEQYF. CDR3 DNA sequence: TGTGCCAGCAGCCCGCGACAGGACTTCTACGAGCAGTACTTC. The full variable domain, in which reference TRBV11-2 and TRBJ2-7 provide the parts outside the CDR3, is EAGVAQSPRYKIIEKRQSVAFWCNPISGHATLYWYQQILGQGPKLLIQFQNNGVVDDSQLPKDRFSAERLKGVDSTLKIQPAKLEDSAVYLCASSPRQDFYEQYFGPGTRLTVT.

The chain links TRBV7-2 to TRBJ2-7; 8 nucleotides line up with TRBD2. The CDR3 contains 15 residues. The V gene's germline CDR1 is SGHTA and CDR2 FQGNSA. J lost 3 bases, V lost 0 bases, and 4 bases had no gene match. The CDR3, as DNA: TGTGCCAGCAGCTTAGCCGGGACTAGAAACTACGAGCAGTACTTC. As protein: CASSLAGTRNYEQYF.

This rearrangement joins TRBV7-9 to TRBJ1-6, with D tentatively TRBD1 (6 bases). The CDR3 contains 13 residues. Germline lookup yields CDR1 SEHNR and CDR2 FQNEAQ (reference sequence). Trimming left V 7 bases short and J 14 bases short, with 18 bases between. CDR3 DNA sequence: TGTGCCAGCACCTTGGGGGGCGAAGCGGCCCTCCACTTT. Its protein product is CASTLGGEAALHF.

The V gene is TRBV13, the J gene TRBJ2-1; TRBD2 is a possible D gene (6 bases). The CDR3 runs 16 residues. CDR1 PRHDT and CDR2 FYEKMQ come from the germline V gene (reference sequence). Trimming removed 5 bases at V and 0 bases at J, with 14 bases between. The CDR3 loop reads CASSAYYGSSYNEQFF. In DNA, the CDR3 is TGTGCCAGCAGCGCCTACTACGGGAGCTCCTACAATGAGCAGTTCTTC.